These 9 T cell receptor beta chains share one sample of origin, sequenced in a study of T cell responses to AZD1222 COVID-19 vaccine. Generated by immunoSEQ multiplex PCR, the TCRdb table keeps only in-frame clones and is missing some. This sample has about 200,000 clones; 85% to 95% occur once, and the top ten carry roughly 0.99%. Source: peripheral blood, taken 28 days after the second AZD1222 dose. The receptors stem from an adult who received the AZD1222 COVID-19 vaccine.

The genes are TRBV3-1 (or the pseudogene TRBV3-2) and TRBJ2-1, with 12 bases aligning to TRBD2. The CDR3 sequence is 14 residues long. V was clipped by 2 bases and J by 8 bases; unmatched bases: 1. Per germline, CDR1 LGHDT and CDR2 YNNKEL (reference sequence). DNA of the CDR3: TGTGCCAGCAGCCAACTAGCGGGGGGGTATGAGCAGTTCTTC. It specifies CASSQLAGGYEQFF.

Remarks on this clone: This specimen includes other DNA sequences encoding the same CDR3. The gene calls are TRBV2 and TRBJ1-5, with D tentatively TRBD1 (5 bases). The V gene's germline CDR1 is SNHLY and CDR2 FYNNEI. The CDR3 covers 14 residues. Trimming stripped 2 bases from V and 3 bases from J, with 8 bases between. For the CDR3, the DNA is TGTGCCAGCAGTGAACAGGGTTCCAATCAGCCCCAGCATTTT. Its translation is CASSEQGSNQPQHF. Filled out from reference TRBV2 and TRBJ1-5, the complete variable domain reads EPEVTQTPSHQVTQMGQEVILRCVPISNHLYFYWYRQILGQKVEFLVSFYNNEISEKSEIFDDQFSVERPDGSNFTLKIRSTKLEDSAMYFCASSEQGSNQPQHFGDGTRLSIL.

The chain couples TRBV5-1 to TRBJ1-1, with no clear D. This CDR3 contains 14 residues. CDR1 and CDR2 (germline): SGHRS, YFSETQ. The V gene lost 3 bases and the J gene lost 2 bases, with 11 bases spanning the gap. The CDR3, as DNA: TGCGCCAGCAGCTCGTCGCGGGGAAACACTGAAGCTTTCTTT. It specifies CASSSSRGNTEAFF.

This chain links TRBV14 with TRBJ1-6, with D perhaps matching TRBD1 (6 bases). This CDR3 has 17 amino acids. V was shortened by 1 base and J by 4 bases, with 14 bases between the two germline ends. Germline V gives CDR1 SGHDN, CDR2 FVKESK. CDR3 nucleotide sequence: TGTGCCAGCAGCCAAGTGATCACAGGGCGGTATAATTCACCCCTCCACTTT. Protein: CASSQVITGRYNSPLHF.

V is TRBV4-1 and J is TRBJ1-1; D gene ambiguous. Trimming stripped 1 base from V and 3 bases from J, with 6 bases between. CDR3 length equals 13 residues. The V gene's germline CDR1 is MGHRA and CDR2 YSYEKL. CDR3 sequence: CASSQGTDTEAFF. Written as DNA, the CDR3 is TGCGCCAGCAGCCAAGGTACCGACACTGAAGCTTTCTTT.

V is TRBV5-1 and J is TRBJ1-3; D unclear. The CDR3 extends over 17 amino acids. Germline V gene sequence: CDR1 SGHRS, CDR2 YFSETQ. V lost 0 bases and J 3 bases, leaving 16 bases between the germline ends. This chain's CDR3 is CASSLAGPGTLGNTIYF. For the CDR3, the DNA is TGCGCCAGCAGCTTGGCAGGCCCAGGCACCCTTGGAAACACCATATATTTT.

The chain is built from TRBV5-4 and TRBJ2-2; D is unresolved. Trimming pared 1 base from V and 8 bases from J, leaving 9 bases between. CDR1 is SGHNT and CDR2 is YYREEE in the germline V gene (reference sequence). The CDR3 has 13 amino acids. The CDR3 DNA sequence: TGTGCCAGCAGCTTGTCTCCCGTAGGGGAGCTGTTTTTT. It translates to CASSLSPVGELFF. Supplemented by reference TRBV5-4 and TRBJ2-2, the full variable domain reads ETGVTQSPTHLIKTRGQQVTLRCSSQSGHNTVSWYQQALGQGPQFIFQYYREEENGRGNFPPRFSGLQFPNYSSELNVNALELDDSALYLCASSLSPVGELFFGEGSRLTVL.

The V call is TRBV19, the J call TRBJ1-2; D remains unclear. Trimming took 7 bases from V and 8 from J, leaving 11 bases between them. Germline V gene lookup returns CDR1 LNHDA and CDR2 SQIVND (reference sequence). The CDR3 totals 11 residues. The CDR3 DNA reads as TGTGCCAGTACAGACGGGTGGGGCTACACCTTC. As protein: CASTDGWGYTF.

This clone was recorded only once. This chain joins TRBV3-1 (or the pseudogene TRBV3-2) and TRBJ2-7; possibly TRBD1 for D (6 bases). The ends were cut back, 2 bases at V and 0 bases at J, with 14 bases in the middle. Germline CDR1 is LGHDT and CDR2 is YNNKEL (reference sequence). The CDR3 sequence is 16 residues long. The CDR3 spells CASSQNNGRGSYEQYF. CDR3 coding DNA: TGTGCCAGCAGCCAAAATAACGGCAGGGGCTCCTACGAGCAGTACTTC.